This T cell receptor (beta chain) was sequenced for a study of blood T cell repertoires in COVID-19. Study-wide context: Samples taken during acute and convalescent COVID-19 were collected in the United States, Italy and Spain.

Sequencing used immunoSEQ multiplex PCR; TCRdb keeps in-frame clones, though not all of them. The sample holds approximately 100,000 clones, nearly 90% seen once. The CDR3 loop spans 20 amino acids. Sequencing was performed on peripheral blood. This chain links TRBV21-1 with TRBJ2-3; TRBD2 is the table's D call and was not checked against the DNA. TRBV21-1 is recorded as a pseudogene. The sequence derives from a woman aged 55 to 70 with acute or convalescent COVID-19. CDR3 loop: CASSKETGPLAASSTDTQYF. Here the CDR3 DNA reads TGTGCCAGCAGCAAAGAGACAGGTCCACTAGCGGCGTCTAGCACAGATACGCAGTATTTT.